The sequence of this T cell receptor beta chain was determined in a study of blood T cell repertoires in COVID-19. Overall study: Acute-phase and convalescent COVID-19 samples originated in the United States, Italy and Spain.

Recruitment covered roughly 24 US areas and drew participants whose ages spanned about 18 to 100 years. Cohort 3 donors were reported recovered after two negative PCRs, clearance, or symptom resolution. Original processing methods: How many nucleated cells were present was estimated from reference gene primer amplification. Produced via immunoSEQ multiplex PCR; TCRdb's table is partial and in-frame only. Clonal size and the V and J genes are those of that table, whereas D and trimming came from the DNA. This sample has 150,000 to 200,000 clones, with around 83% found just once. The germline gives CDR1 SGHDT, CDR2 YYEEEE. The CDR3 has 16 amino acids. V lost 5 bases and J 0 bases, leaving 15 bases between the germline ends.

Sequenced sample: PBMCs or T cells enriched from blood (not recorded which). The chain employs TRBV5-6 and TRBJ1-5, with unresolved D. The TCR comes from a man in his fifties who had recovered from COVID-19. The chain's CDR3 is CASRLGGIGSNQPQHF. The CDR3 coding sequence is TGTGCCAGCAGGCTTGGAGGAATCGGTAGCAATCAGCCCCAGCATTTT.